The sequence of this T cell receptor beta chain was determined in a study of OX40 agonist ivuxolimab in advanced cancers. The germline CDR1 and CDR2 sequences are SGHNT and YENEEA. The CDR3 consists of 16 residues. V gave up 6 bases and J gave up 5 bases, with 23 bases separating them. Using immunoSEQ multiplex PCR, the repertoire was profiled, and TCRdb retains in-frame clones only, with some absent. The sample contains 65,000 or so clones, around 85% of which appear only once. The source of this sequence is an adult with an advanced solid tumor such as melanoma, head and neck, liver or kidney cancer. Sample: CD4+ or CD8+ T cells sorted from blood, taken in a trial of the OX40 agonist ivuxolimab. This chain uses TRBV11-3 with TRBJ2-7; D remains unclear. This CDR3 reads CASSPRLAKGGNEQYF. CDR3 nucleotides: TGTGCCAGCAGTCCCCGGCTCGCCAAGGGTGGAAACGAGCAGTACTTC.